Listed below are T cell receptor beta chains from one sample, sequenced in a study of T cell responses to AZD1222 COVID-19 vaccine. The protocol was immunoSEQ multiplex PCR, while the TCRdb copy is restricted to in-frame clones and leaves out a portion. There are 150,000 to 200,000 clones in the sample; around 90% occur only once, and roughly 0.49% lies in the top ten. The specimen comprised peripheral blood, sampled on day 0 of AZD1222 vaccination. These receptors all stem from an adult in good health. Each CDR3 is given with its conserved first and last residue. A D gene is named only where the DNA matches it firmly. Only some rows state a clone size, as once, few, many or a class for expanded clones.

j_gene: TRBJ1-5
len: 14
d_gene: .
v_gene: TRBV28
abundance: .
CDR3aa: CASREDGNNQPQHF
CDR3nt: TGTGCCAGCAGAGAGGACGGCAACAATCAGCCCCAGCATTTT

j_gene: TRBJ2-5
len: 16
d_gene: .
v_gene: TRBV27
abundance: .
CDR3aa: CASSLLHRDGQETQYF
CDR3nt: TGTGCCAGCAGTCTCCTACACCGGGACGGGCAAGAGACCCAGTACTTC

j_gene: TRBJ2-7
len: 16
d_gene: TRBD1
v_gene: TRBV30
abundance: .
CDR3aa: CAWRDKFGTGTYEQYF
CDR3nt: TGTGCCTGGAGGGATAAATTCGGGACAGGGACCTACGAGCAGTACTTC

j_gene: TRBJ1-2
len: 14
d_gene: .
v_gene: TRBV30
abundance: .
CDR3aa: CAWSPQGLGYGYTF
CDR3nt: TGTGCCTGGAGTCCTCAGGGCCTTGGGTATGGCTACACCTTC

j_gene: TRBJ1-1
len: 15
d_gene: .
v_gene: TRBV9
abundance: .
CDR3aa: CASSVGPGLNTEAFF
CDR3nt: TGTGCCAGCAGCGTAGGCCCAGGGCTGAACACTGAAGCTTTCTTT

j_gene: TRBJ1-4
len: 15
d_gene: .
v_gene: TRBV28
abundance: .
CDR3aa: CASSPGTKGREKLFF
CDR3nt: TGTGCCAGCAGCCCGGGGACCAAAGGGCGTGAAAAACTGTTTTTT

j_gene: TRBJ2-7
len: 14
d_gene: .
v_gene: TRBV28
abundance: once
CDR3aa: CASSFGQGSHEQYF
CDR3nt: TGTGCCAGCAGTTTCGGGCAGGGCAGCCACGAGCAGTACTTC

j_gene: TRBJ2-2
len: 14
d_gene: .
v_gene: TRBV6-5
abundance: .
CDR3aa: CASRHREDTGELFF
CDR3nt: TGTGCCAGCAGGCACAGGGAGGACACCGGGGAGCTGTTTTTT

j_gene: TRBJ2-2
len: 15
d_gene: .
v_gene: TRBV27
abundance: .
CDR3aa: CASSPGQWNTGELFF
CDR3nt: TGTGCCAGCAGTCCAGGACAGTGGAACACCGGGGAGCTGTTTTTT

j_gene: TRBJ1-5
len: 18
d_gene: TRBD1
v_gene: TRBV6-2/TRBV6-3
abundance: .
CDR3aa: CASSYSRGQGTGNQPQHF
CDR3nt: TGTGCCAGCAGTTACTCGCGGGGACAGGGGACTGGCAATCAGCCCCAGCATTTT

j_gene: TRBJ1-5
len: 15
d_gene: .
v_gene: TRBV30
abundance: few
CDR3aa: CAWRPGGDGNQPQHF
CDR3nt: TGTGCCTGGAGGCCTGGGGGTGACGGCAATCAGCCCCAGCATTTT

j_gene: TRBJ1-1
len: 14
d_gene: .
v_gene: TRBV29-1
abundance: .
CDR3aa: CSAGASKAGTEAFF
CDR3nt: TGCAGCGCGGGAGCCTCCAAGGCGGGCACTGAAGCTTTCTTT

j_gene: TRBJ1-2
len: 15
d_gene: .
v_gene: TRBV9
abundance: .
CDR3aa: CASSVFGRGAWGYTF
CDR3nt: TGTGCCAGCAGCGTATTTGGGAGAGGGGCGTGGGGCTACACCTTC

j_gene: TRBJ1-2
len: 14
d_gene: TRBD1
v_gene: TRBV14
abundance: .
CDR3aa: CASSQDITGGGYTF
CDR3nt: TGTGCCAGCAGCCAAGATATAACAGGGGGTGGCTACACCTTC

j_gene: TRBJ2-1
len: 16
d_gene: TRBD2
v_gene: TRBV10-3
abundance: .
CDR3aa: CAISEGGLAGGNEQFF
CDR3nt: TGTGCCATCAGTGAAGGCGGACTAGCGGGGGGGAATGAGCAGTTCTTC

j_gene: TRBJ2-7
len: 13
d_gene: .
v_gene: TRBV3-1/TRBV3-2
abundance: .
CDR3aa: CASSFIRGGEQYF
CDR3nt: TGTGCCAGCAGCTTTATCAGGGGGGGCGAGCAGTACTTC

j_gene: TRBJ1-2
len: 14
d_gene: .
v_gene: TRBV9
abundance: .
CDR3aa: CASGDQAPNYGYTF
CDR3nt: TGTGCCAGCGGAGACCAGGCCCCTAACTATGGCTACACCTTC

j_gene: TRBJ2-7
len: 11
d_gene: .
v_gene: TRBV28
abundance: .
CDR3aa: CASSSQGAQYF
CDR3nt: TGTGCCAGCAGTTCACAGGGAGCGCAGTACTTC

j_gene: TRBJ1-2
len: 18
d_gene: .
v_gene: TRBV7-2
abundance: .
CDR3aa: CASSLASRDGPSTSGYTF
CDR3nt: TGTGCCAGCAGCTTAGCGAGTAGAGACGGTCCCTCTACATCTGGCTACACCTTC

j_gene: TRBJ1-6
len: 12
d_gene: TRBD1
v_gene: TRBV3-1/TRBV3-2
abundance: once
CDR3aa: CASSQGQRALHF
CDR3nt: TGTGCCAGCAGCCAGGGACAGAGGGCCCTCCACTTT

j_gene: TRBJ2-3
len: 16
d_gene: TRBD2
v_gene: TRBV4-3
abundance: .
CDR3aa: CASSQSSGNWGDTQYF
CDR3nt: TGCGCCAGCAGCCAATCTAGCGGGAACTGGGGAGATACGCAGTATTTT

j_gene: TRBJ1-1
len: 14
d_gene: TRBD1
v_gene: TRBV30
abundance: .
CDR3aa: CAWRTDRVATEAFF
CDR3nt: TGTGCCTGGAGGACGGACAGGGTGGCGACTGAAGCTTTCTTT

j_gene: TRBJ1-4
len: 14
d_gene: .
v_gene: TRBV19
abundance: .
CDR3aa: CASRLQGDNEKLFF
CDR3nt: TGTGCCAGTAGGCTGCAGGGTGATAATGAAAAACTGTTTTTT

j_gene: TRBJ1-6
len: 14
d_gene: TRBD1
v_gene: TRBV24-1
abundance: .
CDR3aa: CATRQTGVGSPLHF
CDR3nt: TGTGCCACCAGACAGACAGGGGTGGGATCACCCCTCCACTTT

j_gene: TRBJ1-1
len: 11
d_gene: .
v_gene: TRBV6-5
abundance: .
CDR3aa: CASSLIWKAFF
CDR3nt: TGTGCCAGCAGTCTGATATGGAAAGCTTTCTTT

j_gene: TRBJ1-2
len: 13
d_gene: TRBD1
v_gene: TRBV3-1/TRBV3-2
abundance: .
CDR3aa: CASSPRQGSGYTF
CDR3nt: TGTGCCAGCAGCCCACGACAGGGTAGTGGCTACACCTTC

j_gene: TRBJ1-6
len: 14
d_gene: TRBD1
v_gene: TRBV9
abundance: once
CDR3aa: CASSAGTGDSPLHF
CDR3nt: TGTGCCAGCAGCGCCGGGACAGGTGATTCACCCCTCCACTTT

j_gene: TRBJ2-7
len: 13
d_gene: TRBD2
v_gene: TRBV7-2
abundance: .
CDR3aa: CASKPGGAYEQYF
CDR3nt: TGTGCCAGCAAACCGGGGGGGGCCTACGAGCAGTACTTC

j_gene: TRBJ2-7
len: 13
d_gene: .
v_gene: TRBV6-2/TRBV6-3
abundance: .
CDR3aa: CASSYSQAYEQYF
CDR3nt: TGTGCCAGCAGTTACTCACAGGCCTACGAGCAGTACTTC

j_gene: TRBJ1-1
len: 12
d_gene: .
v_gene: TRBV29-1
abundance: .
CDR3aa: CSVLQGTTEAFF
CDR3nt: TGCAGCGTCCTTCAGGGGACCACTGAAGCTTTCTTT

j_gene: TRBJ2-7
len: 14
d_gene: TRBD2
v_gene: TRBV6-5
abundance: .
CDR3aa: CASSSGTSGKEQYF
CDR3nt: TGTGCCAGCAGTTCCGGGACTAGCGGGAAGGAGCAGTACTTC

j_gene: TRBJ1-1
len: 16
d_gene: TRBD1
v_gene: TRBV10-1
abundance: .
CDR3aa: CASSEFRTGGSTEAFF
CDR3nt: TGCGCCAGCAGTGAGTTTCGGACAGGGGGGAGCACTGAAGCTTTCTTT

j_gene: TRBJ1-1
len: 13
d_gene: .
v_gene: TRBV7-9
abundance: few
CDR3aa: CASSLAVSTEAFF
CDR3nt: TGTGCCAGCAGCTTAGCCGTTAGCACTGAAGCTTTCTTT

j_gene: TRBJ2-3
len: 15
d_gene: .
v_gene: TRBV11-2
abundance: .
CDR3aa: CASTARGVNTDTQYF
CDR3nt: TGTGCCAGCACCGCTCGGGGAGTAAACACAGATACGCAGTATTTT

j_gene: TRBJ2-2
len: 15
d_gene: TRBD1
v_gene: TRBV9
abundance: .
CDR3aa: CASSPRGQGAGELFF
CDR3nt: TGTGCCAGCAGCCCCCGTGGACAGGGTGCCGGGGAGCTGTTTTTT

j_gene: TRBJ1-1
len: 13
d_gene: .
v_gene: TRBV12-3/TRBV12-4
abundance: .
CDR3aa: CASRPTAGTEAFF
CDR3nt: TGTGCCAGCAGGCCCACAGCGGGCACTGAAGCTTTCTTT

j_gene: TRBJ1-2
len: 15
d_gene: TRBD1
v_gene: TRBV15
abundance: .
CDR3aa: CATSRDTTGGGGYTF
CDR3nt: TGTGCCACCAGCAGAGATACCACAGGGGGAGGAGGCTACACCTTC

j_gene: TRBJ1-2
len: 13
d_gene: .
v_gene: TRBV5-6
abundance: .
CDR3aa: CASSPGRLYGYTF
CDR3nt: TGTGCCAGCAGCCCCGGACGGCTCTATGGCTACACCTTC

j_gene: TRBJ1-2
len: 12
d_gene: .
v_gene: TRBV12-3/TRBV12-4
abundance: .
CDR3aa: CASSYREGGYTF
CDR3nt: TGTGCCAGCAGTTACAGGGAAGGTGGCTACACCTTC

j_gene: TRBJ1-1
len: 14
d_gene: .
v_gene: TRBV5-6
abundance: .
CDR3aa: CASSSDRPGTEAFF
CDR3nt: TGTGCCAGCAGTTCTGACAGGCCTGGGACTGAAGCTTTCTTT

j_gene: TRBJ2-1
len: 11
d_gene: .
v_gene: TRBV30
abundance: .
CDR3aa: CAWSESPFKFF
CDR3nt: TGTGCCTGGAGTGAATCACCCTTTAAGTTCTTC

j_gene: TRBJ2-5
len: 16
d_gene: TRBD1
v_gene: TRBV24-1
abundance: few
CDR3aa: CATSDSQGDFLETQYF
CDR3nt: TGTGCCACCAGTGATTCACAGGGGGACTTCCTAGAGACCCAGTACTTC

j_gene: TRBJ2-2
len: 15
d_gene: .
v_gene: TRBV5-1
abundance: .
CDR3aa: CASSEGQFNTGELFF
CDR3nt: TGCGCCAGCAGCGAGGGACAATTTAACACCGGGGAGCTGTTTTTT

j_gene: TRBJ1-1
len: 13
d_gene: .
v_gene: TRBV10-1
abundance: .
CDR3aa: CASSPFGAYEAFF
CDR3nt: TGCGCCAGCAGTCCCTTTGGGGCCTATGAAGCTTTCTTT

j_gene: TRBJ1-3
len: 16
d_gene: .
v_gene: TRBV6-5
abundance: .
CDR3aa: CASSWGGQISGNTIYF
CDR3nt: TGTGCCAGCAGTTGGGGCGGACAGATCTCTGGAAACACCATATATTTT

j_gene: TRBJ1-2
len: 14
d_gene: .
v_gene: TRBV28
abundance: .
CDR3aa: CASSRKGGNYGYTF
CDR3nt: TGTGCCAGCAGTAGAAAGGGGGGGAACTATGGCTACACCTTC

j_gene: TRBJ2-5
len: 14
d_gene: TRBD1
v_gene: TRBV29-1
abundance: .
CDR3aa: CSVERGQGGETQYF
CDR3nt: TGCAGCGTTGAACGGGGACAGGGAGGCGAGACCCAGTACTTC

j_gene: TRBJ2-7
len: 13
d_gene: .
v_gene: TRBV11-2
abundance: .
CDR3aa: CASTLGGVYEQYF
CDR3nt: TGTGCCAGCACCCTGGGCGGGGTCTATGAGCAGTACTTC

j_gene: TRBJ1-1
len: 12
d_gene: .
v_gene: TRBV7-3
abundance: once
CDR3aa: CASSHYGGEAFF
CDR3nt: TGTGCCAGCAGCCACTATGGGGGTGAAGCTTTCTTT

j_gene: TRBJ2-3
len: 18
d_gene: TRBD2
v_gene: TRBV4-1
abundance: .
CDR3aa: CASSHPLAGEGSTDTQYF
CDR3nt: TGCGCCAGCAGCCATCCCTTAGCGGGAGAGGGGAGCACAGATACGCAGTATTTT

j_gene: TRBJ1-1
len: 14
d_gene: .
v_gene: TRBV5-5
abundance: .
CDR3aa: CASTPGAADTEAFF
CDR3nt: TGTGCCAGCACCCCGGGGGCGGCGGACACTGAAGCTTTCTTT

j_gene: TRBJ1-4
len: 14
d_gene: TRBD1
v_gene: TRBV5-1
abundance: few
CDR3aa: CASSTGTGREKLFF
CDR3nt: TGCGCCAGCAGCACCGGGACAGGGAGGGAAAAACTGTTTTTT